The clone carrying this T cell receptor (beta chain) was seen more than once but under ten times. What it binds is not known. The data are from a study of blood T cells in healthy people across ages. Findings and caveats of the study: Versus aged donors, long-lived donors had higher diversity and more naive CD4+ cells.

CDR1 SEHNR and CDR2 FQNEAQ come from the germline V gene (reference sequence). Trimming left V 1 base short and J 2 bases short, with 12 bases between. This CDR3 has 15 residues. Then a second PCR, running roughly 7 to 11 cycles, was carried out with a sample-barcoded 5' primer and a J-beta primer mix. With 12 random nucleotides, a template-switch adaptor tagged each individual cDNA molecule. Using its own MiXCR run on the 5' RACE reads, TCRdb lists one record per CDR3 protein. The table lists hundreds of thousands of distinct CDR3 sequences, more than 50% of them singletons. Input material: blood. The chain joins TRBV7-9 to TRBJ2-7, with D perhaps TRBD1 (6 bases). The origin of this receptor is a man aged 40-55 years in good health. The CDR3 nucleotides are TGTGCCAGCAGCTTAGTGGGGACACCTGCCTACGAGCAGTACTTC. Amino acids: CASSLVGTPAYEQYF.